Shown below are 2 T cell receptor beta chains from a single sample sequenced in a study of CD8 T cells in Susac syndrome. Random hexamers served to reverse transcribe roughly 0.45 to 1 ug RNA. TCRdb processed the immunoSEQ multiplex PCR reads anew with MiXCR; each CDR3 protein has one entry. The sample has 110,000 to 150,000 distinct CDR3 sequences, nearly 97% seen once. Sequenced: CD4+ T cells from PBMCs. Receptor source: a human donor with Susac syndrome.

J is TRBJ2-1 and V is TRBV7-2; 12 positions match TRBD2. V was clipped by 5 bases and J by 3 bases; unmatched bases: 5. In germline, CDR1 is SGHTA, CDR2 FQGNSA. There are 16 residues in the CDR3. Here the CDR3 reads CASSHELAGGYNEQFF. As DNA, the CDR3 is TGTGCCAGCAGCCACGAACTAGCGGGGGGCTACAATGAGCAGTTCTTC.

Only one count was recorded for this clonotype. CDR3 in amino acids: CASKRGQGNSPLHF. The CDR3 DNA reads as TGTGCCAGCAAAAGGGGACAGGGTAATTCACCCCTCCACTTT. The chain employs TRBV12-3 or TRBV12-4 and TRBJ1-6; TRBD1 matches at 9 bases. The trim removed 7 bases at V and 6 bases at J, leaving 4 bases unmatched. The CDR3 extends over 14 amino acids.